These 19 T cell receptor beta chains were sequenced from one sample in a study of early T cells in non-severe SARS-CoV-2 infection. TCRdb redid the calling of the 5' RACE reads with MiXCR, one entry per CDR3 protein. Of more than 20,000 distinct CDR3 sequences listed, about 4.5% were seen once; the top ten hold 16%. Input material: whole blood. These receptors originate from an adult who was a healthcare worker with PCR-confirmed SARS-CoV-2 infection or an uninfected control (not recorded which).

This clonotype showed up just a few times. This chain uses TRBV20-1 with TRBJ2-3; 9 bases line up with TRBD1. The CDR3 loop spans 14 amino acids. Germline V CDR1 and CDR2: DFQATT, SNEGSKA (reference sequence). Losses at the gene ends were 5 bases for V and 4 bases for J; bases not matched to a gene: 7. The CDR3 DNA sequence: TGCAGTGCTGGACAGGGGTATGGGGCAGATACGCAGTATTTT. Protein: CSAGQGYGADTQYF.

This clonotype came up many times. The rearrangement joins TRBV9 to TRBJ2-5; 8 bases map to TRBD1. The CDR3 has 13 amino acids. Germline loops: CDR1 SGDLS, CDR2 YYNGEE. After removal of 3 bases from V and 4 bases from J, the junction contained 2 bases not matched to a gene. CDR3 nucleotides: TGTGCCAGCAGCGCGGACAGGGTAGAGACCCAGTACTTC. Translated: CASSADRVETQYF.

This clonotype was detected ten times or more. The rearrangement uses TRBV6-2 or TRBV6-3 and TRBJ2-3; TRBD2 matches 9 bases. CDR1 and CDR2 (germline): MNHEY, SVGEGT. Germline trimming cut 5 bases from V and 1 base from J; bases unmatched to any gene: 7. The CDR3 runs 16 residues. CDR3 in amino acids: CASSNPRGGGTDTQYF. CDR3 bases: TGTGCCAGCAGTAACCCGCGGGGGGGCGGCACAGATACGCAGTATTTT.

This clonotype was detected many times. This sequence joins TRBV27 and TRBJ1-5; D uncertain. Germline V gives CDR1 MNHEY, CDR2 SMNVEV (reference sequence). The CDR3 has 16 amino acids. V lost 5 bases, J lost 2 bases, and 16 bases lay in between. CDR3 coding DNA: TGTGCCAGCAGTAATCCGAGAGGCTTGGGCAATCAGCCCCAGCATTTT. Its translation is CASSNPRGLGNQPQHF.

The chain employs TRBV6-2 or TRBV6-3 and TRBJ2-3; tentative D call: TRBD2 (5 bases). With 2 bases removed from V and 8 bases from J, the gap between germline ends came to 8 bases. The CDR3 length is 12 residues. From germline, CDR1 is MNHEY and CDR2 SVGEGT. CDR3 in amino acids: CASSYEAGTQYF. CDR3 DNA sequence: TGTGCCAGCAGTTACGAGGCGGGTACGCAGTATTTT.

This clonotype occurred many times. The chain is built from TRBV9 and TRBJ2-7; 7 bases are a match to TRBD2. Germline V gene data show CDR1 as SGDLS and CDR2 as YYNGEE. V shed 3 bases and J 2 bases; nucleotides not matched to a gene: 5. The CDR3 is 14 amino acids. CDR3 sequence: CASSEWGGPYEQYF. In DNA, the CDR3 is TGTGCCAGCAGCGAGTGGGGGGGTCCCTACGAGCAGTACTTC.

This clonotype is judged medium-sized. The chain links TRBV7-6 to TRBJ2-7; D might be TRBD2 (7 bases). V gave up 5 bases and J gave up 2 bases, with 16 bases separating them. There are 15 residues in the CDR3. CDR1 is SGHVS and CDR2 is FNYEAQ in the germline V gene. CDR3 residues: CASSPMGGAPYEQYF. The CDR3 nucleotides read TGTGCCAGCAGCCCGATGGGGGGGGCACCCTACGAGCAGTACTTC.

The chain combines TRBV24-1 with TRBJ2-5; D might be TRBD1 or TRBD2, each matching 5 bases. There are 15 residues in the CDR3. V was cut by 7 bases and J by 7 bases, with 21 bases left in between. Germline CDR1 and CDR2: KGHDR and SFDVKD. The CDR3 region is CATSAARDGSGTQYF. The CDR3 bases are TGTGCCACCAGCGCTGCAAGGGACGGCTCGGGGACCCAGTACTTC.

This clonotype was recorded a few times. Here the CDR3 reads CATQSWSGNTEAFF. CDR3 in DNA: TGTGCCACCCAGAGTTGGTCCGGGAACACTGAAGCTTTCTTT. The V and J genes are TRBV7-2 and TRBJ1-1; D unclear. CDR3 length: 14 residues. V lost 10 bases to trimming and J lost 1 base, with 16 bases between them. Per the germline V gene, CDR1 is SGHTA and CDR2 is FQGNSA.

This clonotype is medium-sized (0.01 to 0.1%). This chain connects TRBV6-4 to TRBJ2-1; D is possibly TRBD1 (5 bases). This CDR3 contains 13 residues. The V gene lost 8 bases and the J gene lost 5 bases, with 13 bases spanning the gap. Germline V CDR1 and CDR2: MRHNA, SNTAGT. In nucleotides, the CDR3 is TGTGCCAGCGGAACAGGTTCCCACAATGAGCAGTTCTTC. Its protein product is CASGTGSHNEQFF.

This clonotype appeared many times. This chain's CDR3 is CASSVAGGMSFGELFF. The CDR3 region has the DNA TGTGCCAGCAGCGTAGCAGGGGGAATGTCTTTCGGGGAGCTGTTTTTT. V and J are TRBV9 and TRBJ2-2, with TRBD1 matching over 7 bases. This CDR3 is 16 amino acids long. CDR1 is SGDLS and CDR2 is YYNGEE in the germline V gene. The trim removed 0 bases at V and 7 bases at J, leaving 9 bases unmatched.

This clonotype was observed a few times. This chain uses TRBV30 with TRBJ2-1; D remains unclear. The CDR3 sequence is 15 residues long. Germline V gene data show CDR1 as GTSNPN and CDR2 as SVGIG (reference sequence). V lost 0 bases to trimming and J lost 2 bases, with 11 bases between them. This CDR3 is CAWSVFQVAYNEQFF. The DNA for the CDR3 is TGTGCCTGGAGTGTATTCCAGGTAGCCTACAATGAGCAGTTCTTC.

This clonotype appeared a few times. This chain links TRBV5-4 with TRBJ2-7; TRBD2 matches 10 bases. Trimming at V came to 4 bases and at J to 9 bases, leaving 13 bases not matched to a gene. The CDR3 loop spans 15 amino acids. CDR1 is SGHNT, CDR2 YYREEE, per germline (reference sequence). The CDR3: CASSPKASGGDGQYF. As DNA, the CDR3 is TGTGCCAGCAGCCCTAAGGCTAGCGGGGGTGACGGGCAGTACTTC.

The chain has TRBV6-5 and TRBJ2-5; 10 nucleotides line up with TRBD2. V shed 2 bases and J 2 bases; nucleotides not matched to a gene: 5. The CDR3 has 16 amino acids. Germline V gene sequence: CDR1 MNHEY, CDR2 SVGAGI. The DNA of the CDR3 is TGTGCCAGCAGTTACACAATAGCGGGGGGACAAGAGACCCAGTACTTC. This translates into CASSYTIAGGQETQYF.

The chain carries TRBV29-1 and TRBJ2-1; either TRBD1 or TRBD2 may fit D (5 bases each). V lost 4 bases to trimming and J lost 11 bases, with 18 bases between them. CDR1 is SQVTM, CDR2 ANQGSEA, per germline. The CDR3 spans 13 residues. The CDR3 sequence: CSVVPGSGTQQFF. The CDR3 nucleotides are TGCAGCGTTGTCCCGGGGTCCGGGACCCAGCAGTTCTTC.

Only a few counts were recorded for this clonotype. In DNA, the CDR3 is TGTGCCAGTAGTGGCGGAACGACAGGATCCTACGAGCAGTACTTC. Its protein product is CASSGGTTGSYEQYF. The V call is TRBV19, the J call TRBJ2-7; weak D call: TRBD1 (6 bases). The CDR3 has 15 residues. The V gene's germline CDR1 is LNHDA and CDR2 SQIVND (reference sequence). Between the trimmed V and J ends, which lost 5 bases and 1 base, there was a span of 15 bases. Full variable domain (missing parts from reference TRBV19 and TRBJ2-7): DGGITQSPKYLFRKEGQNVTLSCEQNLNHDAMYWYRQDPGQGLRLIYYSQIVNDFQKGDIAEGYSVSREKKESFPLTVTSAQKNPTAFYLCASSGGTTGSYEQYFGPGTRLTVT.

This clonotype has ten or more counts. The chain joins TRBV14 to TRBJ2-7; the D is unclear. The V gene lost 4 bases and the J gene lost 7 bases, with 20 bases spanning the gap. The CDR3 contains 15 residues. CDR1 and CDR2 (germline): SGHDN, FVKESK. The CDR3 here is CASSPLAVFLREQYF. CDR3 coding DNA: TGTGCCAGCAGCCCATTGGCAGTTTTCCTTCGGGAGCAGTACTTC. The full variable domain, with the rest looked up from reference TRBV14 and TRBJ2-7, is EAGVTQFPSHSVIEKGQTVTLRCDPISGHDNLYWYRRVMGKEIKFLLHFVKESKQDESGMPNNRFLAERTGGTYSTLKVQPAELEDSGVYFCASSPLAVFLREQYFGPGTRLTVT.

This clonotype was seen many times. The genes are TRBV5-1 and TRBJ1-6; D is ambiguous. Germline CDR1 and CDR2: SGHRS and YFSETQ. Trimming stripped 4 bases from V and 10 bases from J, with 15 bases between. The CDR3 contains 14 residues. CDR3 region: CASSNVAGGSPLHF. The CDR3 nucleotides are TGCGCCAGCAGCAACGTGGCAGGAGGGTCACCCCTCCACTTT.

This clonotype was recorded at least ten times. The chain uses TRBV7-3 and TRBJ2-7, with a weak D call TRBD1 (7 bases). CDR3 size: 14 residues. Germline V gene lookup returns CDR1 SGHTA and CDR2 FQGTGA. With 5 bases removed from V and 4 bases from J, the gap between germline ends came to 15 bases. The CDR3 sequence is CASSPTQGGYEQYF. CDR3 sequence (DNA): TGTGCCAGCAGCCCAACTCAGGGGGGTTACGAGCAGTACTTC.